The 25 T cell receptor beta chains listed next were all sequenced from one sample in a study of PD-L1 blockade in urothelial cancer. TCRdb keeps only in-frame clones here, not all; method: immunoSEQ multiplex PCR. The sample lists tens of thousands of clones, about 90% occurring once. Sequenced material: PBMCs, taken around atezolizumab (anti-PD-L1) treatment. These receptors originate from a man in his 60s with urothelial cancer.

The CDR3 here is CASSFTGQSTGELFF. CDR3 DNA: TGCGCCAGCAGCTTTACGGGACAAAGCACCGGGGAGCTGTTTTTT. The chain couples TRBV5-1 to TRBJ2-2, with D possibly matching TRBD1 (6 bases). The CDR3 totals 15 residues. V was clipped by 2 bases and J by 4 bases, with 12 bases between them. Looked up from germline, CDR1 is SGHRS and CDR2 is YFSETQ.

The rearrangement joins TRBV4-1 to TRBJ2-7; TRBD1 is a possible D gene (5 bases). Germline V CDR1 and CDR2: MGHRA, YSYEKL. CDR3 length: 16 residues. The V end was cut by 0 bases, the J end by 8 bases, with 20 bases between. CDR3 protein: CASSQDRTNSGAKQYF. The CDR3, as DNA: TGCGCCAGCAGCCAAGATCGGACGAACTCTGGGGCCAAGCAGTACTTC.

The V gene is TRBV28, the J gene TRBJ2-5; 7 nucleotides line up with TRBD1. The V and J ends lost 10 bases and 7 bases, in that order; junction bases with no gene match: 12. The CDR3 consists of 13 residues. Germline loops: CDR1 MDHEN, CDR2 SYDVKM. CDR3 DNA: TGTGCCACCCGAACAGGGGCCTGGCGGACCCAGTACTTC. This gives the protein CATRTGAWRTQYF.

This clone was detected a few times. The CDR3 nucleotides are TGTGCCAGCAGCGAGGCGGACTTAGGGGGAACTGAAGCTTTCTTT. Residues: CASSEADLGGTEAFF. The rearrangement links TRBV9 to TRBJ1-1; tentatively, D is TRBD1 (6 bases). CDR3 length: 15 residues. Looked up from germline, CDR1 is SGDLS and CDR2 is YYNGEE. V was clipped by 3 bases and J by 5 bases, with 17 bases between them.

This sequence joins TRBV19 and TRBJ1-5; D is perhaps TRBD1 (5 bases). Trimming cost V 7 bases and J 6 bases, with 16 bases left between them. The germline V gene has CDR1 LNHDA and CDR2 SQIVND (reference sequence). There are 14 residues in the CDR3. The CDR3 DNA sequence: TGTGCCAGTACCCTCAGGGAGGCTGGTCAGCCCCAGCATTTT. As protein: CASTLREAGQPQHF.

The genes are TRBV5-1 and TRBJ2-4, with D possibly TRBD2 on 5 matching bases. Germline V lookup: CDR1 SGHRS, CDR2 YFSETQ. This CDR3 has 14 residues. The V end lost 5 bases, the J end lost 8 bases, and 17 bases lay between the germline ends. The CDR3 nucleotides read TGCGCCAGCAGTTTCGGACTTGCCCGGGACATTCAGTACTTC. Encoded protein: CASSFGLARDIQYF.

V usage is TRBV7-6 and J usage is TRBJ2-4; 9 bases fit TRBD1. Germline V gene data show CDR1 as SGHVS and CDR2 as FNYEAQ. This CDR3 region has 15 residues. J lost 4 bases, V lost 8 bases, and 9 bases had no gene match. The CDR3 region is CASGTGPRIKNIQYF. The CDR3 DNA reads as TGTGCCAGCGGGACAGGGCCTAGGATTAAAAACATTCAGTACTTC.

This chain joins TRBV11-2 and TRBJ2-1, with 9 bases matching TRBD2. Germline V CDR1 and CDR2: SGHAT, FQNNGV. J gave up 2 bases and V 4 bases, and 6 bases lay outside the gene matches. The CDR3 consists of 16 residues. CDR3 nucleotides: TGTGCCAGCAGCTCCCAGCGGGAGGACACCTACAATGAGCAGTTCTTC. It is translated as CASSSQREDTYNEQFF.

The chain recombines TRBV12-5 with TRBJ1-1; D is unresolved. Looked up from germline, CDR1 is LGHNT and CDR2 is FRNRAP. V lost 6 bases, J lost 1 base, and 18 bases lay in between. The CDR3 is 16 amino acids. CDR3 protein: CASGPVGNAGNTEAFF. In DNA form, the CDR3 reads TGTGCTAGTGGGCCCGTCGGGAACGCGGGGAACACTGAAGCTTTCTTT.

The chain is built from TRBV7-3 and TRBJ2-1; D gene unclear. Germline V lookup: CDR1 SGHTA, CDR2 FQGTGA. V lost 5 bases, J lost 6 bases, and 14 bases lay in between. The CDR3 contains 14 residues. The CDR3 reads CASSTDSPPNEQFF. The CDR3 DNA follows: TGTGCCAGCAGCACCGACTCCCCCCCCAATGAGCAGTTCTTC.

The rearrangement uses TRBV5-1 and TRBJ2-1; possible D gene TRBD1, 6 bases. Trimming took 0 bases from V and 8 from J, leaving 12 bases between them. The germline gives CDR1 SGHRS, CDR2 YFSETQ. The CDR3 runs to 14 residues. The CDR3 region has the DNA TGCGCCAGCAGCTTGGTAGTGGGGGCCCATGAGCAGTTCTTC. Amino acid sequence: CASSLVVGAHEQFF.

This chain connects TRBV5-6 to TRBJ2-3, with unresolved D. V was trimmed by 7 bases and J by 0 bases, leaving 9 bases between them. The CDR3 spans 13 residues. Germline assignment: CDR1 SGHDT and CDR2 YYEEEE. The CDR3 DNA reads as TGTGCCAGCCAGCGAGCCAGCACAGATACGCAGTATTTT. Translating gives CASQRASTDTQYF.

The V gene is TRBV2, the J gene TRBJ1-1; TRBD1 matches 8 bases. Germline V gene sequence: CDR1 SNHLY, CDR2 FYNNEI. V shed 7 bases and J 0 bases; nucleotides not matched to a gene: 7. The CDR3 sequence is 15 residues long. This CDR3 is CASIIQGQVNTEAFF. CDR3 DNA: TGTGCCAGCATCATCCAGGGACAGGTGAACACTGAAGCTTTCTTT.

In DNA form, the CDR3 reads TGCGCCAGCAGCGGAGGATCAGGGACTTCACGGTACAATGAGCAGTTCTTC. Translation: CASSGGSGTSRYNEQFF. This chain joins TRBV5-1 and TRBJ2-1, with D maybe TRBD2 (6 bases). V lost 4 bases and J 4 bases, leaving 21 bases between the germline ends. CDR1 and CDR2 from the germline V gene are SGHRS and YFSETQ. CDR3 length: 17 amino acids.

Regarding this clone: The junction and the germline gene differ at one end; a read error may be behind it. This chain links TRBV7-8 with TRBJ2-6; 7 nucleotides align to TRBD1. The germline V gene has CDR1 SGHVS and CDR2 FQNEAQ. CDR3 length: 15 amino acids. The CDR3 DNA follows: TGTGCCAGCACCTTAGGGGGCGGTAGGGCCAACGTCCTGACTTTC. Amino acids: CASTLGGGRANVLTF.

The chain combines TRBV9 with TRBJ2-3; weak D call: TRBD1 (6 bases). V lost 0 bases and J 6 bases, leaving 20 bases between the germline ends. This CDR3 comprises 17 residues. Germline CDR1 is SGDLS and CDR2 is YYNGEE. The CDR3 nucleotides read TGTGCCAGCAGCGTAGGATCCCCGGGCAGGGGACCGGATACGCAGTATTTT. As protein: CASSVGSPGRGPDTQYF. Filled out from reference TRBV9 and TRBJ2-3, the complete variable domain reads DSGVTQTPKHLITATGQRVTLRCSPRSGDLSVYWYQQSLDQGLQFLIQYYNGEERAKGNILERFSAQQFPDLHSELNLSSLELGDSALYFCASSVGSPGRGPDTQYFGPGTRLTVL.

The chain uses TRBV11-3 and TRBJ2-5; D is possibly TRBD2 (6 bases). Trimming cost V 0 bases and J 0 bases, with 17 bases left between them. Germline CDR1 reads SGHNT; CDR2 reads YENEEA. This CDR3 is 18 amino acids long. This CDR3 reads CASSLEMGPGRNQETQYF. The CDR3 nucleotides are TGTGCCAGCAGCTTAGAGATGGGGCCCGGGAGAAACCAAGAGACCCAGTACTTC.

Written as DNA, the CDR3 is TGTGCCAGCAGCTTGTCCCAGGTTCTGGACGAGCAGTACTTC. Its protein is CASSLSQVLDEQYF. The chain has TRBV5-6 and TRBJ2-7; D is uncertain. The ends were cut back, 1 base at V and 5 bases at J, with 13 bases in the middle. The CDR3 has 14 amino acids. CDR1 and CDR2 from the germline V gene are SGHDT and YYEEEE.

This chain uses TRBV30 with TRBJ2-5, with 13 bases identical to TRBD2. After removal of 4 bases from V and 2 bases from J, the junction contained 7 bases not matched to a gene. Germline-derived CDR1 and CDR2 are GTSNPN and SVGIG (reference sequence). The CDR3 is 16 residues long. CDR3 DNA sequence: TGTGCCTGGATCGGAGAGGGACTAGCGGGGCAAGAGACCCAGTACTTC. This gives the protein CAWIGEGLAGQETQYF.

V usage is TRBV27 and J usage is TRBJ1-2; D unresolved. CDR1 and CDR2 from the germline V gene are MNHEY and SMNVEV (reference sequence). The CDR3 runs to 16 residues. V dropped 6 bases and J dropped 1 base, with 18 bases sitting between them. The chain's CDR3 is CASSNKPKRDNYGYTF. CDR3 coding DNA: TGTGCCAGCAGCAACAAACCAAAACGGGATAACTATGGCTACACCTTC.

CDR3 amino acids: CASSDSPDSGNTIYF. CDR3 bases: TGTGCCAGCAGTGACAGCCCCGACTCTGGAAACACCATATATTTT. This chain links TRBV6-4 with TRBJ1-3; D not certain. From germline, CDR1 is MRHNA and CDR2 SNTAGT. V lost 2 bases, J lost 0 bases, and 8 bases lay in between. This CDR3 is built from 15 residues.

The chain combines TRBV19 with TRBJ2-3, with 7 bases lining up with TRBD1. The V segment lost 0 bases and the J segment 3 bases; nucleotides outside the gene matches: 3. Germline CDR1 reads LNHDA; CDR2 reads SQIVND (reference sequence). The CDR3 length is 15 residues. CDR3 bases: TGTGCCAGTAGTATAGAGGCCAGGGGGACAGATACGCAGTATTTT. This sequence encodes CASSIEARGTDTQYF. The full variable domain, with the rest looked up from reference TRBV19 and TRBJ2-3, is DGGITQSPKYLFRKEGQNVTLSCEQNLNHDAMYWYRQDPGQGLRLIYYSQIVNDFQKGDIAEGYSVSREKKESFPLTVTSAQKNPTAFYLCASSIEARGTDTQYFGPGTRLTVL.

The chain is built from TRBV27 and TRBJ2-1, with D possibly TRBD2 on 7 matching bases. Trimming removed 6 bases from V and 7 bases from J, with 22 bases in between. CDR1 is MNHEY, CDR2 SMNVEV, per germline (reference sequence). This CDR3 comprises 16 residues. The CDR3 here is CASSSILGGPGNEQFF. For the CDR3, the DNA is TGTGCCAGCAGCTCTATCCTCGGGGGGCCGGGGAATGAGCAGTTCTTC.

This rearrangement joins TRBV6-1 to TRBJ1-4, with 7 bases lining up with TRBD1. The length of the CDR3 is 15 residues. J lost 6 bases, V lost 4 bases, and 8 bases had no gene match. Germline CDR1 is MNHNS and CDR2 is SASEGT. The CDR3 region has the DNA TGTGCCAGCAGTGGAGGGACAGTCCGAGATGAAAAACTGTTTTTT. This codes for CASSGGTVRDEKLFF.

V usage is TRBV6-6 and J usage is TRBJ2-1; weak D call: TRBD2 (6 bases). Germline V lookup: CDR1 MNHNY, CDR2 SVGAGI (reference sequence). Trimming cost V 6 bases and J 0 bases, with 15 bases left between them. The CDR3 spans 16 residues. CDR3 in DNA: TGTGCCAGCAGGGAGTCGGGGGAGGCCTCCTACAATGAGCAGTTCTTC. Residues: CASRESGEASYNEQFF.